What follows are 27 T cell receptor beta chains derived from one specimen sequenced in a study of shared clonotypes between healthy human individuals. The protocol was immunoSEQ multiplex PCR, while the TCRdb copy is restricted to in-frame clones and leaves out a portion. The sample lists about 1.5 million clones, under 99% occurring once. The sequencing input was naive CD4+ T cells sorted from blood. Subset defined: CD45RA+ positively selected. Receptors originate from a man aged 25-45 years in good health.

The chain couples TRBV10-3 to TRBJ1-1; maybe TRBD1 (6 bases). Germline V gene data show CDR1 as ENHRY and CDR2 as SYGVKD. The CDR3 is 14 residues long. V was cut by 3 bases and J by 4 bases, with 12 bases left in between. CDR3 coding DNA: TGTGCCATCAGTGAAAGACAGGAGAGCACTGAAGCTTTCTTT. Translated, it gives CAISERQESTEAFF.

This chain links TRBV28 with TRBJ1-4, with a weak D call TRBD1 (5 bases). Trimming shortened V by 4 bases and J by 4 bases, and 13 bases separated the two germline ends. Germline assignment: CDR1 MDHEN and CDR2 SYDVKM. This CDR3 region has 15 residues. CDR3 nucleotides: TGTGCCAGCAGTTCGGGGGGAGGAGTTAATGAAAAACTGTTTTTT. Protein product: CASSSGGGVNEKLFF.

This chain connects TRBV10-2 to TRBJ2-1; maybe TRBD2 (5 bases). CDR3 length: 16 residues. Germline-derived CDR1 and CDR2 are WSHSY and SAAADI. Trimming took 3 bases from V and 5 from J, leaving 17 bases between them. The CDR3 region has the DNA TGCGCCAGCAGTGATGGACTGCAGAGAGGAAACAATGAGCAGTTCTTC. Protein sequence: CASSDGLQRGNNEQFF.

V and J are TRBV27 and TRBJ2-7, with a possible D match to TRBD2 (6 bases). Germline V gene data show CDR1 as MNHEY and CDR2 as SMNVEV (reference sequence). V gave up 1 base and J gave up 2 bases, with 21 bases separating them. The CDR3 is 18 residues long. CDR3 sequence: CASSLFPGGGTDPYEQYF. In DNA, the CDR3 is TGTGCCAGCAGTTTATTCCCGGGCGGAGGGACGGACCCCTACGAGCAGTACTTC.

Note on this clone: This same CDR3 is encoded by further DNA sequences in the sample. CDR3 protein: CASSLGGPYEQYF. CDR3 in DNA: TGTGCCAGCAGCTTAGGCGGACCCTACGAGCAGTACTTC. The chain carries TRBV7-9 and TRBJ2-7; D is unclear. Germline V gene lookup returns CDR1 SEHNR and CDR2 FQNEAQ (reference sequence). V lost 1 base to trimming and J lost 2 bases, with 6 bases between them. This CDR3 spans 13 amino acids.

The chain's CDR3 is CASGSSTSGNTDTQYF. CDR3 sequence (DNA): TGTGCCAGCGGCTCCTCGACTAGCGGGAACACAGATACGCAGTATTTT. This chain connects TRBV6-6 to TRBJ2-3; 11 nucleotides line up with TRBD2. This CDR3 spans 16 amino acids. With 8 bases clipped from V and 2 bases from J, the junction kept 9 bases outside the gene matches. CDR1 and CDR2 from the germline V gene are MNHNY and SVGAGI (reference sequence).

This clone was observed once. The chain employs TRBV7-8 and TRBJ1-1; perhaps TRBD1 as D (5 bases). V was pared by 2 bases and J by 9 bases, with 10 bases between. The V gene's germline CDR1 is SGHVS and CDR2 FQNEAQ. The CDR3 sequence is 12 residues long. CDR3 nucleotide sequence: TGTGCCAGCAGCTTAACAGGTCTGCAAGCTTTCTTT. Translating gives CASSLTGLQAFF.

The rearrangement uses TRBV28 and TRBJ2-1, with D uncertain. Per germline, CDR1 MDHEN and CDR2 SYDVKM. V lost 4 bases and J lost 6, with 7 bases in between. This CDR3 has 12 amino acids. The CDR3, as DNA: TGTGCCAGCAGTTCCTCCCTCAATGAGCAGTTCTTC. Residues: CASSSSLNEQFF.

As concerns this clone: This specimen includes other DNA sequences encoding the same CDR3. The chain recombines TRBV25-1 with TRBJ2-7; D is unresolved. Trimming cost V 4 bases and J 3 bases, with 4 bases left between them. The CDR3 has 11 amino acids. Germline V gives CDR1 MGHDK, CDR2 SYGVNS. The CDR3 here is CASSGLYEQYF. Written as DNA, the CDR3 is TGTGCCAGCAGTGGACTCTACGAGCAGTACTTC.

The table lists this clone with a few counts. The sample has other DNA sequences that encode this CDR3 too. The V and J genes are TRBV5-1 and TRBJ2-7, with TRBD2 matching 10 bases. Per germline, CDR1 SGHRS and CDR2 YFSETQ. The CDR3 length is 14 residues. Losses at the gene ends were 0 bases for V and 4 bases for J; bases not matched to a gene: 1. The CDR3 nucleotides are TGCGCCAGCAGCTTGGCTAGCGGGAGTTACGAGCAGTACTTC. Encoded protein: CASSLASGSYEQYF.

In the case of this clone: Other DNA sequences of this sample code for an identical CDR3. V is TRBV5-1 and J is TRBJ2-2, with TRBD2 matching 12 bases. The junction had 1 base not matched to a gene; V was cut back by 2 bases and J by 5 bases. CDR1 and CDR2 (germline): SGHRS, YFSETQ. This CDR3 has 15 amino acids. This CDR3 reads CASSLGLAGTGELFF. The CDR3 DNA is TGCGCCAGCAGCTTAGGACTAGCGGGAACCGGGGAGCTGTTTTTT.

The V gene is TRBV27, the J gene TRBJ2-7; TRBD2 matches at 7 bases. The CDR3 loop spans 14 amino acids. The J segment lost 5 bases and the V segment lost 0 bases, leaving 4 bases of the junction unmatched. CDR1 and CDR2 from the germline V gene are MNHEY and SMNVEV (reference sequence). CDR3 loop: CASSLSGGLHEQYF. The CDR3 DNA follows: TGTGCCAGCAGTTTATCGGGGGGGTTGCACGAGCAGTACTTC.

A single count supports this clone. This rearrangement joins TRBV9 to TRBJ2-1, with D perhaps matching TRBD1 (5 bases). The V gene lost 4 bases and the J gene lost 1 base, with 12 bases spanning the gap. CDR1 and CDR2 (germline): SGDLS, YYNGEE. The CDR3 is 15 residues long. CDR3 bases: TGTGCCAGCAGCACCCGACAGAGATCCTACAATGAGCAGTTCTTC. It yields the protein CASSTRQRSYNEQFF.

This chain links TRBV6-5 with TRBJ1-5, with D hard to call. The V gene lost 0 bases and the J gene lost 6 bases, with 12 bases spanning the gap. Germline loops: CDR1 MNHEY, CDR2 SVGAGI. The CDR3 totals 15 residues. The CDR3 is CASSYSGWEGQPQHF. In nucleotides, the CDR3 is TGTGCCAGCAGTTACTCAGGATGGGAGGGTCAGCCCCAGCATTTT.

Only one count was recorded for this clone. The rearrangement uses TRBV28 and TRBJ1-4, with TRBD1 matching over 10 bases. Germline V gene data show CDR1 as MDHEN and CDR2 as SYDVKM. With 5 bases clipped from V and 0 bases from J, the junction kept 12 bases outside the gene matches. The CDR3 is made up of 19 amino acids. The CDR3 here is CASSAVGQGVLATNEKLFF. The CDR3 nucleotides are TGTGCCAGCAGTGCCGTTGGACAGGGGGTACTTGCAACTAATGAAAAACTGTTTTTT.

The chain combines TRBV10-2 with TRBJ2-7; a weak D match, TRBD2 (5 bases). This CDR3 comprises 16 residues. CDR1 is WSHSY and CDR2 is SAAADI in the germline V gene. V was trimmed by 0 bases and J by 3 bases, leaving 15 bases between them. CDR3 loop: CASSESEPVAGYEQYF. Written as DNA, the CDR3 is TGCGCCAGCAGTGAGTCCGAGCCTGTCGCGGGCTACGAGCAGTACTTC.

This clone occurred once. This rearrangement joins TRBV2 to TRBJ2-7; the D call may be TRBD1 or TRBD2 (6 bases each). This CDR3 has 13 residues. Deletions cut 10 bases from V and 7 bases from J, with 20 bases between. Germline V gene lookup returns CDR1 SNHLY and CDR2 FYNNEI. The CDR3 region has the DNA TGTGCCACGAACAGGGACCAGGGGAGGGAGCAGTACTTC. This translates into CATNRDQGREQYF.

The rearrangement joins TRBV5-4 to TRBJ2-4; D is possibly TRBD1 (5 bases). This CDR3 is built from 13 residues. CDR1 is SGHNT and CDR2 is YYREEE in the germline V gene (reference sequence). In DNA, the CDR3 is TGTGGGGTGGGGCTTAGGGGCGCGGACATTCAGTACTTC. This gives the protein CGVGLRGADIQYF. Filled out from reference TRBV5-4 and TRBJ2-4, the complete variable domain reads ETGVTQSPTHLIKTRGQQVTLRCSSQSGHNTVSWYQQALGQGPQFIFQYYREEENGRGNFPPRFSGLQFPNYSSELNVNALELDDSALYLCGVGLRGADIQYFGAGTRLSVL.

The table lists this clone with a count of one. This rearrangement joins TRBV10-3 to TRBJ2-3, with 10 bases identical to TRBD2. Germline-derived CDR1 and CDR2 are ENHRY and SYGVKD. The length of the CDR3 is 15 residues. J was trimmed by 5 bases and V by 6 bases; bases with no gene match: 8. CDR3 bases: TGTGCCATCAGCGCAACTAGCGGGACGGTAGATACGCAGTATTTT. Its translation is CAISATSGTVDTQYF.

The genes are TRBV27 and TRBJ2-1, with 9 bases fitting TRBD2. CDR1 and CDR2 from the germline V gene are MNHEY and SMNVEV (reference sequence). CDR3 length: 16 residues. J was trimmed by 5 bases and V by 5 bases; bases with no gene match: 10. CDR3: CASSAPGREGNNEQFF. For the CDR3, the DNA is TGTGCCAGCAGTGCCCCAGGGCGGGAGGGGAACAATGAGCAGTTCTTC.

The V and J genes are TRBV7-2 and TRBJ2-1; possible D gene TRBD2, 6 bases. Germline-derived CDR1 and CDR2 are SGHTA and FQGNSA. Trimming shortened V by 10 bases and J by 4 bases, and 26 bases separated the two germline ends. This CDR3 has 17 amino acids. As DNA, the CDR3 is TGTGCCACCGTGGGCCTAGCGAGATCCAATCTTTACAATGAGCAGTTCTTC. It specifies CATVGLARSNLYNEQFF.

The rearrangement uses TRBV28 and TRBJ2-1; the match to TRBD2 covers 9 bases. Trimming cost V 1 base and J 7 bases; bases outside gene matches: 14. Germline CDR1 and CDR2: MDHEN and SYDVKM. There are 18 residues in the CDR3. The CDR3 sequence: CASSLSRLAGKVLNEQFF. The CDR3 DNA reads as TGTGCCAGCAGTTTATCCCGGCTAGCGGGAAAGGTATTGAATGAGCAGTTCTTC.

J is TRBJ1-1 and V is TRBV6-5; weak D call: TRBD1 (5 bases). This CDR3 spans 15 amino acids. CDR1 and CDR2 from the germline V gene are MNHEY and SVGAGI. V shed 6 bases and J shed 4 bases, with 18 bases lying between them. CDR3 DNA: TGTGCCAGCAGACCCGGGGACGTCAGGAGCACTGAAGCTTTCTTT. Protein sequence: CASRPGDVRSTEAFF.

The V call is TRBV28, the J call TRBJ1-5, with a tentative D call TRBD1 (5 bases). The V end was cut by 4 bases, the J end by 2 bases, with 15 bases between. The V gene's germline CDR1 is MDHEN and CDR2 SYDVKM. The CDR3 has 16 amino acids. The DNA for the CDR3 is TGTGCCAGCAGTTACGCAGGGTTCGGGGGCAATCAGCCCCAGCATTTT. As protein: CASSYAGFGGNQPQHF.

This clone was counted a few times. This chain's CDR3 is CASSLDEKLFF. CDR3 nucleotides: TGTGCCAGCAGCTTAGATGAAAAACTGTTTTTT. V and J are TRBV7-9 and TRBJ1-4; D gene uncertain. This CDR3 region has 11 residues. The V gene's germline CDR1 is SEHNR and CDR2 FQNEAQ (reference sequence). Trimming took off 1 base at V and 6 bases at J, with 0 bases between the two ends.

V usage is TRBV25-1 and J usage is TRBJ1-1; possible D gene TRBD1, 5 bases. The ends were cut back, 1 base at V and 4 bases at J, with 10 bases in the middle. The CDR3 is 14 amino acids. The V gene's germline CDR1 is MGHDK and CDR2 SYGVNS. CDR3 bases: TGTGCCAGCAGTGAATGGGGGGATGGCACTGAAGCTTTCTTT. Encoded protein: CASSEWGDGTEAFF. Together with reference TRBV25-1 and TRBJ1-1, the CDR3 gives the full variable domain: EADIYQTPRYLVIGTGKKITLECSQTMGHDKMYWYQQDPGMELHLIHYSYGVNSTEKGDLSSESTVSRIRTEHFPLTLESARPSHTSQYLCASSEWGDGTEAFFGQGTRLTVV.

The chain carries TRBV10-2 and TRBJ2-7; D gene ambiguous. The V end lost 0 bases, the J end lost 1 base, and 1 base lay between the germline ends. CDR3 length: 12 amino acids. In germline, CDR1 is WSHSY, CDR2 SAAADI. For the CDR3, the DNA is TGCGCCAGCAGTGAGTCATCCTACGAGCAGTACTTC. Its translation: CASSESSYEQYF.